This T cell receptor beta chain is drawn from a study of blood T cell repertoires in COVID-19. Clones were sequenced by immunoSEQ multiplex PCR, and TCRdb holds only the in-frame ones, with some missing. The table records approximately 190,000 clones, about 88% of them present only once. The length of the CDR3 is 16 residues. The trim removed 2 bases at V and 0 bases at J, leaving 3 bases unmatched. Per germline, CDR1 LGHDT and CDR2 YNNKEL (reference sequence). The chain joins TRBV3-1 (or the pseudogene TRBV3-2) to TRBJ2-1; 8 bases are a match to TRBD2. The sequence came from a man between 65 and 85 years old with active or convalescent COVID-19. Sequences were obtained from peripheral blood. The CDR3 DNA follows: TGTGCCAGCAGCCAACCGGGGGGGAGCTCCTACAATGAGCAGTTCTTC. Translation gives CASSQPGGSSYNEQFF.